This TCR beta chain came from a study of blood T cell repertoires in COVID-19. Study information: The analysed material was cDNA or gDNA that came from T cells, B-cell-depleted T cells, or PBMCs.

The protocol was immunoSEQ multiplex PCR, while the TCRdb copy is restricted to in-frame clones and leaves out a portion. Among some 250,000 clones listed, about 87% were seen once. The CDR3 is made up of 15 amino acids. Germline CDR1 MNHEY, CDR2 SVGAGI. The ends lost 6 bases at V and 1 base at J; junction bases unmatched: 8. Source material: peripheral blood. The source is a woman aged 55-69 years with COVID-19, enrolled during active disease. The rearrangement uses TRBV6-5 and TRBJ1-1, with 7 bases that match TRBD1. The DNA of the CDR3 is TGTGCCAGCAGGCAAGTGGACAGGAGGAACACTGAAGCTTTCTTT. Its translation is CASRQVDRRNTEAFF.